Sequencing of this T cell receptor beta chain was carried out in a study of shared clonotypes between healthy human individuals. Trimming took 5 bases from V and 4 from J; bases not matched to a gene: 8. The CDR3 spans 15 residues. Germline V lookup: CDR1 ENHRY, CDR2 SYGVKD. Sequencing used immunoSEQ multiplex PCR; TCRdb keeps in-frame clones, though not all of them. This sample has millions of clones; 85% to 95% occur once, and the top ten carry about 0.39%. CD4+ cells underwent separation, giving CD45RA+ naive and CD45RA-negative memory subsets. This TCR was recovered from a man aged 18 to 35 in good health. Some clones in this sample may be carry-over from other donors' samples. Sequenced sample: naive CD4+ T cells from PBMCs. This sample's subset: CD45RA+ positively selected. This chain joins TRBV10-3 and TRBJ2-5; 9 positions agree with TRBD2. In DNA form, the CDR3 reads TGTGCCATCAGTTCTTCAGCGGGAGGAGGAGAGACCCAGTACTTC. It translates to CAISSSAGGGETQYF.